The 10 T cell receptor beta chains below come from one sample, sequenced in a study of blood T cell repertoires in COVID-19. Libraries were prepared by immunoSEQ multiplex PCR; TCRdb keeps only in-frame clonotypes and omits some of them. The sample has about 300,000 clones, around 90% seen once. Sequencing was performed on peripheral blood. The receptors here all came from a man aged 65-85 years with acute or convalescent COVID-19.

This clone showed up just once. V is TRBV7-2 and J is TRBJ1-2; the D is unclear. V lost 7 bases, J lost 4 bases, and 16 bases lay in between. The germline V gene encodes CDR1 SGHTA and CDR2 FQGNSA. The CDR3 has 14 residues. CDR3 sequence reads: CASTVGGETYGYTF. The CDR3 DNA reads TGTGCCAGCACCGTAGGCGGCGAAACCTATGGCTACACCTTC.

The rearrangement links TRBV6-5 to TRBJ2-3; D possibly corresponds to TRBD2 (6 bases). The CDR3 is 15 residues long. Trimming removed 7 bases from V and 1 base from J, with 15 bases in between. Germline V gene lookup returns CDR1 MNHEY and CDR2 SVGAGI. The CDR3 sequence: CASTKEGMGTDTQYF. The CDR3 DNA sequence: TGTGCCAGCACAAAGGAGGGTATGGGCACAGATACGCAGTATTTT.

The gene calls are TRBV9 and TRBJ1-2; 8 positions agree with TRBD1. Losses at the gene ends were 3 bases for V and 4 bases for J; bases not matched to a gene: 8. Germline V CDR1 and CDR2: SGDLS, YYNGEE. The CDR3 totals 15 residues. CDR3 coding DNA: TGTGCCAGCAGCGCCCGGACAGGGACGGCCTATGGCTACACCTTC. Its protein is CASSARTGTAYGYTF.

The V call is TRBV6-5, the J call TRBJ2-1; D unclear. The germline V gene has CDR1 MNHEY and CDR2 SVGAGI. With 2 bases removed from V and 7 bases from J, the gap between germline ends came to 9 bases. The CDR3 is made up of 13 amino acids. The CDR3 DNA reads TGTGCCAGCAGTTACGGCTTTTCGAATGAGCAGTTCTTC. It codes for CASSYGFSNEQFF.

A single count supports this clone. The chain couples TRBV9 to TRBJ2-7, with D possibly being TRBD1 (6 bases). Germline V gives CDR1 SGDLS, CDR2 YYNGEE. The CDR3 consists of 15 residues. Deletions cut 0 bases from V and 5 bases from J, with 15 bases between. The CDR3 DNA is TGTGCCAGCAGCGTAGAAATACAGGGCAGCGACGAGCAGTACTTC. It codes for CASSVEIQGSDEQYF.

The J gene is TRBJ2-7, the V gene TRBV5-4; TRBD1 is a possible D gene (6 bases). Germline lookup yields CDR1 SGHNT and CDR2 YYREEE (reference sequence). The CDR3 is 12 residues long. V dropped 4 bases and J dropped 2 bases, with 7 bases sitting between them. The CDR3 bases are TGTGCCAGCAGCCGGGACACCTACGAGCAGTACTTC. Amino acid sequence: CASSRDTYEQYF. The complete variable domain, with remaining parts taken from reference TRBV5-4 and TRBJ2-7, reads ETGVTQSPTHLIKTRGQQVTLRCSSQSGHNTVSWYQQALGQGPQFIFQYYREEENGRGNFPPRFSGLQFPNYSSELNVNALELDDSALYLCASSRDTYEQYFGPGTRLTVT.

The genes are TRBV3-1 (or the pseudogene TRBV3-2) and TRBJ1-2, with D uncertain. Trimming shortened V by 1 base and J by 5 bases, and 11 bases separated the two germline ends. This CDR3 is built from 14 residues. Germline V gene lookup returns CDR1 LGHDT and CDR2 YNNKEL (reference sequence). The chain's CDR3 is CASSQGPSGYGYTF. CDR3 in DNA: TGTGCCAGCAGCCAAGGACCCTCGGGGTATGGCTACACCTTC.

This clone appeared once. J is TRBJ2-1 and V is TRBV18, with 7 bases aligning to TRBD2. The V segment lost 2 bases and the J segment 5 bases; nucleotides outside the gene matches: 6. The germline V gene encodes CDR1 KGHSH and CDR2 LQKENI. This CDR3 region has 15 residues. As DNA, the CDR3 is TGTGCCAGCTCACCAACAGCGGGGACCCACAATGAGCAGTTCTTC. Its protein is CASSPTAGTHNEQFF.

V usage is TRBV3-1 (or the pseudogene TRBV3-2) and J usage is TRBJ2-3, with 8 bases lining up with TRBD1. The CDR3 runs 12 residues. Germline V gene lookup returns CDR1 LGHDT and CDR2 YNNKEL (reference sequence). The ends lost 4 bases at V and 9 bases at J; junction bases unmatched: 3. Here the CDR3 DNA reads TGTGCCAGCAGCCCCCGACAGGGGACGCAGTATTTT. This codes for CASSPRQGTQYF.

The chain uses TRBV11-2 and TRBJ2-5, with 9 bases lining up with TRBD2. In germline, CDR1 is SGHAT, CDR2 FQNNGV. CDR3 length: 18 residues. V lost 1 base to trimming and J lost 4 bases; unmatched junction nucleotides: 13. CDR3 nucleotide sequence: TGTGCCAGCAGCTTAGGACACGCGGGGGGGCTACGAGGAGAGACCCAGTACTTC. This sequence encodes CASSLGHAGGLRGETQYF.